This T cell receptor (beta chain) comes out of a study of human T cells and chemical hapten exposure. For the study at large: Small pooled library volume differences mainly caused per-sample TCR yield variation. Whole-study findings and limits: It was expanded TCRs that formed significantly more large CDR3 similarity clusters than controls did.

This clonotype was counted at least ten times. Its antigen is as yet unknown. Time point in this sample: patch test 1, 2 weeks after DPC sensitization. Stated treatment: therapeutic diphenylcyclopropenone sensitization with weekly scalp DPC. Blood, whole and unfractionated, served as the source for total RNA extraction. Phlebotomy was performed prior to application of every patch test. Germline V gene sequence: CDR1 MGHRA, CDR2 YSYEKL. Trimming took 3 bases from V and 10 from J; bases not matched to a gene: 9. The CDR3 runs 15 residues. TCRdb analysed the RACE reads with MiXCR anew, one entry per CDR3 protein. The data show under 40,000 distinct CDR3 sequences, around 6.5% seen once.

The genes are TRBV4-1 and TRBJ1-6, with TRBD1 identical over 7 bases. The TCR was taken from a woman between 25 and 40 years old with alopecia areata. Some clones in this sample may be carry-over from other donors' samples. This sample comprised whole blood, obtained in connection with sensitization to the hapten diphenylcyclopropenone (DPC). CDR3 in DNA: TGCGCCAGCAGCCAGGACAGGTCCCCCGGGTCACCCCTCCACTTT. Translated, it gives CASSQDRSPGSPLHF.